This T cell receptor (beta chain) is from a study of blood T cell repertoires in COVID-19. Study in general: Some COVID-19 samples were acute and others convalescent; all came from the United States, Italy and Spain.

CDR3 length: 14 residues. The ends were cut back, 1 base at V and 7 bases at J, with 11 bases in the middle. The germline V gene encodes CDR1 SEHNR and CDR2 FQNEAQ (reference sequence). Only in-frame clones appear in the TCRdb table, and some are missing; sequencing was by immunoSEQ multiplex PCR. The table records 130,000 to 150,000 clones, 84% of them present only once. The sequence came from a woman between 50 and 59 years old in a cohort sampled during active or convalescent COVID-19. This sequence joins TRBV7-9 and TRBJ2-1, with TRBD2 as a possible D gene (6 bases). Specimen: peripheral blood. The CDR3 sequence is CASSLVRLGNEQFF. DNA for the CDR3: TGTGCCAGCAGCTTAGTCCGACTAGGGAATGAGCAGTTCTTC. The variable domain in full, with the rest retrieved from reference TRBV7-9 and TRBJ2-1, is DTGVSQNPRHKITKRGQNVTFRCDPISEHNRLYWYRQTLGQGPEFLTYFQNEAQLEKSRLLSDRFSAERPKGSFSTLEIQRTEQGDSAMYLCASSLVRLGNEQFFGPGTRLTVL.